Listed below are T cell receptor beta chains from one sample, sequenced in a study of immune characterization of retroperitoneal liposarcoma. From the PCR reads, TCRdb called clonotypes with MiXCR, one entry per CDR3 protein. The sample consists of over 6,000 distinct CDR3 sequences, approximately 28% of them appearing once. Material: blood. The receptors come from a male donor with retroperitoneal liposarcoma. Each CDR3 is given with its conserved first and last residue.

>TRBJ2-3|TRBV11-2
CASILRGRVGTDTQYF
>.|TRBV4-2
CASSQDPSGQETQYF
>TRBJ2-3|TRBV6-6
CASSYGAAGGPADTQYF
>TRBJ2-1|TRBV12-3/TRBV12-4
CASSQWGASASSYNEQFF
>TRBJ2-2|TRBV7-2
CASSLEMGIPGELFF
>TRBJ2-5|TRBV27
CASRPGGTETQYF
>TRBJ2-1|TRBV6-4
CASSDGSSYSEQFF
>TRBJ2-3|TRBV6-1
CASSFQQGGTDTQYF
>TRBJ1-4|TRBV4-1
CASSQGFFGENEKLFF
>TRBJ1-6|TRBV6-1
CASSQRNSPLHF
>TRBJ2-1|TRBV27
CASRRGTGTISYNEQFF
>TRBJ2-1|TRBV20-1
CSAAGYGLAGGKVNEQFF
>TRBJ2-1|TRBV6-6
CASSYSGQLNNEQFF
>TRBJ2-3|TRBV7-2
CASSTTLSGRGTDTQYF
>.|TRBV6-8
CASSYGTANEQYF
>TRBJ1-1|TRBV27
CASSSAGWGEAFF
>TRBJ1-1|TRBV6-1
CASSQTYQGQAFF
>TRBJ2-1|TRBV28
CASRLAGPDNEQFF
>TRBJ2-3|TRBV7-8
CASTHGTVGADTQYF
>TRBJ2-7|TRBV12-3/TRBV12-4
CASSLEWGAGTYEQYF
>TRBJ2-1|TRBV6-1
CASGRTSGSSNEQFF
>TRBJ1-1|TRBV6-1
CASSQGQGSNTEAFF
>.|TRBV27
CASSSSGSFVQYF